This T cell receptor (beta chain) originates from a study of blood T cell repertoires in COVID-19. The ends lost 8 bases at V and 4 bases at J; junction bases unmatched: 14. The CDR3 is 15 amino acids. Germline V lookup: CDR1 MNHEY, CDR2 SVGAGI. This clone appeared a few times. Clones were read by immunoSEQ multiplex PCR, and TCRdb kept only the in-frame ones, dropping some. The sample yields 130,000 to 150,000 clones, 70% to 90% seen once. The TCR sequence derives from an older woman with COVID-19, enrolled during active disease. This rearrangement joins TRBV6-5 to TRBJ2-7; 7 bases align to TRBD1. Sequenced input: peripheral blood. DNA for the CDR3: TGTGCCAGCGCAAGGGGGCTATCTGACTCGTACGAGCAGTACTTC. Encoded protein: CASARGLSDSYEQYF.